Here is one TCR beta chain with its context. Its antigen is not identified. The authors reverse transcribed all of the isolated RNA, so sequencing captured expressed TCRB transcripts. TCRdb's copy holds only in-frame clones and misses some; the assay was immunoSEQ multiplex PCR. This table holds around 260,000 clones, around 20% found once. The CDR3 contains 11 residues. Germline CDR1 SGHAT, CDR2 FQNNGV. The V gene end was trimmed by 6 bases and the J gene end by 7 bases; junction bases not matched to a gene: 2. CD45RO/CCR7/CD25/CD127/CD95/CD27 separated CD4+ naive, central memory, regulatory and stem cell-like memory cells by sorting. This sample was taken from a study of beta chain features in type 1 diabetes. General study points: Insertions were fewer and deletions more numerous at VDJ junctions in type 1 diabetes patients. Compared to healthy donors, patients appeared to have naive, central memory and Treg TCRB repertoires that were more alike. Among all four CD4+ subsets, Type 1 diabetes patients had TCRB CDR3s that were moderately but significantly shorter. Cells with high TCR expression could be over-represented by cDNA sequencing.

This TCR came from a woman aged 40 to 50 with type 1 diabetes. Sequencing was done on a sample of naive CD4+ T cells from blood. This chain connects TRBV11-2 to TRBJ1-1, with 7 bases aligning to TRBD1. The CDR3 DNA is TGTGCCAGCAGTAGGGACAGTGAAGCTTTCTTT. Translation gives CASSRDSEAFF.